One sample yielded the 6 T cell receptor beta chains listed below, sequenced in a study of OX40 agonist ivuxolimab in advanced cancers. Libraries were prepared by immunoSEQ multiplex PCR; TCRdb keeps only in-frame clonotypes and omits some of them. The table shows about 100,000 clones, with 80% to 95% occurring only once. The source material was CD4+ or CD8+ T cells sorted from blood, sampled in a trial of the OX40 agonist ivuxolimab. The receptor set was obtained from an adult with an advanced solid tumor such as melanoma, head and neck, liver or kidney cancer.

The chain uses TRBV2 and TRBJ1-1, with D possibly TRBD1 on 6 matching bases. V dropped 0 bases and J dropped 4 bases, with 12 bases sitting between them. Germline loops: CDR1 SNHLY, CDR2 FYNNEI. The CDR3 is made up of 15 amino acids. CDR3: CASSEAQGRGTEAFF. In DNA, the CDR3 is TGTGCCAGCAGTGAAGCCCAGGGGCGAGGCACTGAAGCTTTCTTT.

The chain joins TRBV19 to TRBJ1-2; TRBD1 matches at 8 bases. The CDR3 is made up of 14 amino acids. Germline values: CDR1 LNHDA, CDR2 SQIVND (reference sequence). V gave up 7 bases and J gave up 3 bases; unmatched junction bases: 7. The CDR3 loop reads CASTSGGSDYGYTF. Here the CDR3 DNA reads TGTGCCAGTACCTCAGGGGGCTCTGACTATGGCTACACCTTC.

This rearrangement joins TRBV13 to TRBJ2-2; a possible D gene is TRBD1 (5 bases). This CDR3 contains 14 residues. The germline CDR1 and CDR2 sequences are PRHDT and FYEKMQ (reference sequence). V was pared by 5 bases and J by 7 bases, with 14 bases between. CDR3 coding DNA: TGTGCCAGCAGCCCCAGGGATTTATTCGGGGAGCTGTTTTTT. It is translated as CASSPRDLFGELFF.

Written as DNA, the CDR3 is TGTGCCATACAGCTGGGCATCAATCAGCCCCAGCATTTT. This codes for CAIQLGINQPQHF. This chain connects TRBV28 to TRBJ1-5; D gene unclear. V lost 10 bases and J lost 3, with 13 bases in between. Germline V gene lookup returns CDR1 MDHEN and CDR2 SYDVKM. This CDR3 has 13 amino acids. The whole variable domain, filled in from reference TRBV28 and TRBJ1-5, reads DVKVTQSSRYLVKRTGEKVFLECVQDMDHENMFWYRQDPGLGLRLIYFSYDVKMKEKGDIPEGYSVSREKKERFSLILESASTNQTSMYLCAIQLGINQPQHFGDGTRLSIL.

Here the CDR3 DNA reads TGTGCCAGCAGCTCTCCAGGCGGGAATCAGCCCCAGCATTTT. Amino acid sequence: CASSSPGGNQPQHF. V and J are TRBV5-8 and TRBJ1-5; D uncertain. This CDR3 spans 14 amino acids. Trimming left V 3 bases short and J 4 bases short, with 11 bases between. CDR1 is SGHTS, CDR2 YDEGEE, per germline.

The chain has TRBV6-5 and TRBJ1-1; D may be TRBD1 (6 bases). This CDR3 contains 15 residues. Trimming took off 5 bases at V and 2 bases at J, with 15 bases between the two ends. Germline values: CDR1 MNHEY, CDR2 SVGAGI. The CDR3 DNA follows: TGTGCCAGCAGTAACCGACAGGCCCTAAACACTGAAGCTTTCTTT. It encodes CASSNRQALNTEAFF.